This T cell receptor (beta chain) appears in the sequencing data of a study of blood T cell repertoires in COVID-19. Study-wide context: The origin of the acute and convalescent COVID-19 samples was the United States, Italy and Spain.

Sequencing was performed with immunoSEQ multiplex PCR; in TCRdb, only in-frame clones are kept and a portion is missing. The sample lists fewer than 65,000 clones, 85% to 90% seen once, with over 15% in the top ten. This clone was seen once. Germline V CDR1 and CDR2: SGHNT, YENEEA. Trimming took 6 bases from V and 3 from J, leaving 9 bases between them. CDR3 length equals 12 residues. The specimen sequenced was peripheral blood. This clonotype originated in a woman aged 55-75 years with COVID-19, enrolled during active disease. The chain uses TRBV11-3 and TRBJ2-7, with a tentative D call TRBD2 (5 bases). The CDR3 loop is CASSFEGYEQYF. The DNA of the CDR3 is TGTGCCAGCAGTTTCGAGGGCTACGAGCAGTACTTC.